The T cell receptor (beta chain) under discussion was sequenced for a study of blood T cells in healthy people across ages. Comment on this clonotype: What it binds is unknown.

Study-wide results and limits: Roughly linearly, TCR beta diversity per million T cells fell as age increased. Any conclusive comparison of naive versus antigen-experienced cells was prevented by using unsorted PBMCs.

V was clipped by 5 bases and J by 1 base; unmatched bases: 9. This CDR3 is 17 amino acids long. From germline, CDR1 is ENHRY and CDR2 SYGVKD. The use of a sample-barcoded 5' primer and a J-beta primer mix characterized a second PCR of roughly 6 to 11 cycles. MiXCR was run by TCRdb on the 5' RACE reads, yielding one entry per CDR3 protein. The sample contains about 570,000 distinct CDR3 sequences, about 26% of which appear only once. These data were likewise used in another study, on T cells of mothers and their children. That study reports: Three mothers and their six children, all healthy Caucasians, donated. Versus unrelated pairs, overlap was slightly higher in related mother-child pairs, without reaching significance.

The clonotype was recovered from a boy aged 2 to 9 in good health. Sequenced: blood. The V call is TRBV10-3, the J call TRBJ2-3, with 10 bases that match TRBD2. In nucleotides, the CDR3 is TGTGCCATCAGTCGAACGACCGGGACTAGCGGCACAGATACGCAGTATTTT. Protein: CAISRTTGTSGTDTQYF.